Shown below are 30 T cell receptor beta chains from a single sample sequenced in a study of blood T cell repertoires in COVID-19. Using immunoSEQ multiplex PCR, the repertoire was profiled, and TCRdb retains in-frame clones only, with some absent. The repertoire consists of 130,000 to 150,000 clones, with around 83% occurring once and the leading ten covering 7.2%. Sequencing input: peripheral blood. All receptors come from a woman aged 45 to 65 in a cohort sampled during active or convalescent COVID-19.

This sequence joins TRBV9 and TRBJ2-3; possible D gene TRBD2, 5 bases. V was cut by 3 bases and J by 0 bases, with 14 bases left in between. Germline V CDR1 and CDR2: SGDLS, YYNGEE. This CDR3 contains 16 residues. This chain's CDR3 is CASSGGLRASTDTQYF. As DNA, the CDR3 is TGTGCCAGCAGCGGCGGACTTCGTGCTAGCACAGATACGCAGTATTTT.

The chain is built from TRBV10-3 and TRBJ2-3; no definite D call. In germline, CDR1 is ENHRY, CDR2 SYGVKD. V was cut by 4 bases and J by 0 bases, with 11 bases left in between. This CDR3 has 15 residues. The CDR3 protein is CAISVGIPSTDTQYF. The CDR3 DNA sequence: TGTGCCATCAGTGTCGGTATACCCAGCACAGATACGCAGTATTTT.

The rearrangement uses TRBV27 and TRBJ2-4, with D possibly TRBD1 on 6 matching bases. There are 19 residues in the CDR3. Germline assignment: CDR1 MNHEY and CDR2 SMNVEV (reference sequence). Deletions cut 5 bases from V and 4 bases from J, with 27 bases between. As DNA, the CDR3 is TGTGCCAGCAGTCCCTCCCCCCCCTCCGTTTCAGGGGAGAAAAACATTCAGTACTTC. It specifies CASSPSPPSVSGEKNIQYF.

This rearrangement joins TRBV7-6 to TRBJ2-3; TRBD2 aligns across 16 bases. The ends lost 4 bases at V and 1 base at J; junction bases unmatched: 5. Germline V CDR1 and CDR2: SGHVS, FNYEAQ. CDR3 length: 18 residues. DNA for the CDR3: TGTGCCAGCAGCTGGGGACTAGCGGGGGGGAGTGGCACAGATACGCAGTATTTT. Its translation is CASSWGLAGGSGTDTQYF.

J is TRBJ2-1 and V is TRBV19; 9 bases line up with TRBD2. The germline CDR1 and CDR2 sequences are LNHDA and SQIVND (reference sequence). Germline trimming cut 3 bases from V and 15 bases from J; bases unmatched to any gene: 21. The CDR3 runs to 17 residues. The CDR3: CASSIAHRGGGGGATFF. The CDR3 DNA follows: TGTGCCAGTAGTATCGCCCACAGGGGAGGTGGCGGGGGGGCTACGTTCTTC.

The count of this clone is one. The rearrangement joins TRBV6-5 to TRBJ2-7, with TRBD2 as a possible D gene (6 bases). Germline loops: CDR1 MNHEY, CDR2 SVGAGI. V dropped 6 bases and J dropped 7 bases, with 19 bases sitting between them. This CDR3 is built from 14 residues. CDR3 sequence reads: CASRAGMSSGEQYF. CDR3 DNA: TGTGCCAGCAGGGCGGGAATGTCTTCAGGGGAGCAGTACTTC.

The chain couples TRBV2 to TRBJ2-4; possible D gene TRBD1, 5 bases. CDR1 SNHLY and CDR2 FYNNEI come from the germline V gene. CDR3 length equals 15 residues. Between the trimmed V and J ends, which lost 1 base and 0 bases, there was a span of 7 bases. The CDR3 sequence: CASSEEGAAKNIQYF. The CDR3, as DNA: TGTGCCAGCAGTGAAGAAGGGGCAGCCAAAAACATTCAGTACTTC.

The chain joins TRBV4-1 to TRBJ2-3; D call uncertain. The CDR3 consists of 16 residues. Trimming took 1 base from V and 3 from J, leaving 14 bases between them. Looked up from germline, CDR1 is MGHRA and CDR2 is YSYEKL. The CDR3 nucleotides are TGCGCCAGCAGCCAAGTGAAAGCAGTCGGGACAGATACGCAGTATTTT. Translation: CASSQVKAVGTDTQYF.

The gene calls are TRBV4-3 and TRBJ1-2, with 9 bases identical to TRBD1. V was clipped by 4 bases and J by 7 bases; unmatched bases: 10. CDR1 LGHNA and CDR2 YSLEER come from the germline V gene. The CDR3 runs 15 residues. CDR3 in DNA: TGCGCCAGCAGCCCTGGGGACAGGGCTGCGGGTGGCTACACCTTC. It translates to CASSPGDRAAGGYTF.

The rearrangement links TRBV11-2 to TRBJ2-7; 9 positions agree with TRBD1. Germline V gene sequence: CDR1 SGHAT, CDR2 FQNNGV. The CDR3 consists of 16 residues. The V segment lost 0 bases and the J segment 7 bases; nucleotides outside the gene matches: 10. The CDR3 is CASSLDGTGYSGEQYF. Written as DNA, the CDR3 is TGTGCCAGCAGCTTAGACGGGACAGGGTATTCTGGGGAGCAGTACTTC.

CDR3: CASSNSLLQGNYGYTF. Here the CDR3 DNA reads TGTGCCAGCAGTAATAGCCTACTCCAGGGGAACTATGGCTACACCTTC. The chain combines TRBV2 with TRBJ1-2; maybe TRBD1 (6 bases). Trimming cost V 5 bases and J 2 bases, with 18 bases left between them. CDR3 size: 16 residues. CDR1 and CDR2 from the germline V gene are SNHLY and FYNNEI.

Here the CDR3 reads CASAPAAGLQETQYF. As DNA, the CDR3 is TGTGCCAGCGCCCCCGCCGCAGGCCTCCAAGAGACCCAGTACTTC. This rearrangement joins TRBV6-4 to TRBJ2-5; D gene unclear. The germline V and J ends were trimmed by 8 bases and 1 base, with 17 bases remaining between them. The germline V gene has CDR1 MRHNA and CDR2 SNTAGT. The CDR3 runs to 15 residues.

The J gene is TRBJ2-1, the V gene TRBV7-9; D possibly corresponds to TRBD1 (7 bases). The germline V gene encodes CDR1 SEHNR and CDR2 FQNEAQ (reference sequence). The CDR3 is 14 residues long. V was trimmed by 3 bases and J by 9 bases, leaving 15 bases between them. CDR3 loop: CASSLGRGESEQFF. The DNA for the CDR3 is TGTGCCAGCAGCTTGGGCAGGGGGGAGAGTGAGCAGTTCTTC.

This chain uses TRBV5-1 with TRBJ2-3; D gene ambiguous. V lost 5 bases to trimming and J lost 4 bases, with 8 bases between them. Germline V gene sequence: CDR1 SGHRS, CDR2 YFSETQ. The CDR3 contains 12 residues. CDR3 nucleotide sequence: TGCGCCAGCAGTTCGGTGTCAGATACGCAGTATTTT. It encodes CASSSVSDTQYF.

The J gene is TRBJ2-7, the V gene TRBV2, with D possibly being TRBD1 (5 bases). From germline, CDR1 is SNHLY and CDR2 FYNNEI. V lost 3 bases and J 4 bases, leaving 13 bases between the germline ends. The CDR3 is 14 residues long. CDR3 sequence: CASSDETAPYEQYF. The CDR3 DNA is TGTGCCAGCAGTGATGAGACAGCGCCATACGAGCAGTACTTC. Full variable domain (outside the CDR3, taken from reference TRBV2 and TRBJ2-7): EPEVTQTPSHQVTQMGQEVILRCVPISNHLYFYWYRQILGQKVEFLVSFYNNEISEKSEIFDDQFSVERPDGSNFTLKIRSTKLEDSAMYFCASSDETAPYEQYFGPGTRLTVT.

The chain couples TRBV5-5 to TRBJ1-6; D is perhaps TRBD1 (5 bases). The CDR3 has 15 amino acids. Per germline, CDR1 SGHKS and CDR2 YYEKEE (reference sequence). Trimming shortened V by 1 base and J by 8 bases, and 13 bases separated the two germline ends. The DNA for the CDR3 is TGTGCCAGCAGCTTGTTTCTAGGGACTTATTCACCCCTCCACTTT. This codes for CASSLFLGTYSPLHF.

This chain uses TRBV7-2 with TRBJ2-7, with 8 bases fitting TRBD2. J was trimmed by 3 bases and V by 0 bases; bases with no gene match: 4. Germline-derived CDR1 and CDR2 are SGHTA and FQGNSA. The CDR3 length is 15 residues. CDR3 residues: CASSLAWGTSYEQYF. CDR3 bases: TGTGCCAGCAGCTTAGCGTGGGGGACTAGCTACGAGCAGTACTTC.

The chain has TRBV25-1 and TRBJ2-1; 11 bases align to TRBD2. Trimming at V came to 4 bases and at J to 9 bases, leaving 5 bases not matched to a gene. This CDR3 has 14 residues. Germline CDR1 is MGHDK and CDR2 is SYGVNS. This CDR3 is CASSVSGGAGEQFF. In DNA, the CDR3 is TGTGCCAGCAGTGTTAGCGGGGGGGCGGGTGAGCAGTTCTTC.

The chain carries TRBV4-1 and TRBJ1-5; D gene ambiguous. CDR1 MGHRA and CDR2 YSYEKL come from the germline V gene. V was trimmed by 5 bases and J by 0 bases, leaving 5 bases between them. There are 13 residues in the CDR3. CDR3 protein: CASSFNSNQPQHF. The CDR3 coding sequence is TGCGCCAGCAGCTTCAATAGCAATCAGCCCCAGCATTTT.

The chain joins TRBV16 to TRBJ2-7; weak D call: TRBD1 (5 bases). Trimming took off 3 bases at V and 0 bases at J, with 6 bases between the two ends. CDR3 length: 13 residues. Per the germline V gene, CDR1 is KGHSY and CDR2 is FQNENV. The CDR3 nucleotides are TGTGCCAGCAGCCATACAGGCTCCTACGAGCAGTACTTC. This gives the protein CASSHTGSYEQYF. Full variable domain (rest looked up from reference TRBV16 and TRBJ2-7): GEEVAQTPKHLVRGEGQKAKLYCAPIKGHSYVFWYQQVLKNEFKFLISFQNENVFDETGMPKERFSAKCLPNSPCSLEIQATKLEDSAVYFCASSHTGSYEQYFGPGTRLTVT.

The chain has TRBV6-6 and TRBJ1-6; possible D gene TRBD1, 5 bases. CDR1 is MNHNY, CDR2 SVGAGI, per germline (reference sequence). Trimming left V 0 bases short and J 5 bases short, with 8 bases between. This CDR3 region has 15 residues. The CDR3 coding sequence is TGTGCCAGCAGTTACTCTCAGGGAAATAATTCACCCCTCCACTTT. Residues: CASSYSQGNNSPLHF.

The J gene is TRBJ1-2, the V gene TRBV5-1; D gene unclear. The V gene lost 3 bases and the J gene lost 2 bases, with 11 bases spanning the gap. The length of the CDR3 is 14 residues. The V gene's germline CDR1 is SGHRS and CDR2 YFSETQ. CDR3 residues: CASSYLGQNYGYTF. The CDR3 region has the DNA TGCGCCAGCAGCTATCTGGGCCAGAACTATGGCTACACCTTC.

The V and J genes are TRBV14 and TRBJ2-2; maybe TRBD2 (5 bases). The CDR3 is made up of 15 amino acids. In germline, CDR1 is SGHDN, CDR2 FVKESK. Trimming stripped 6 bases from V and 0 bases from J, with 11 bases between. CDR3 bases: TGTGCCAGCAGGGCTACCGGGACGAACACCGGGGAGCTGTTTTTT. Protein: CASRATGTNTGELFF.

CDR3 residues: CASSLDRIYGYTF. CDR3 DNA: TGTGCCAGCAGTTTAGACAGAATCTATGGCTACACCTTC. V usage is TRBV12-3 or TRBV12-4 and J usage is TRBJ1-2; no reliable D call. CDR3 length: 13 amino acids. Deletions cut 1 base from V and 4 bases from J, with 7 bases between.

This chain links TRBV19 with TRBJ1-1, with D maybe TRBD1 (5 bases). V lost 6 bases, J lost 0 bases, and 11 bases lay in between. The CDR3 totals 14 residues. Germline assignment: CDR1 LNHDA and CDR2 SQIVND (reference sequence). The CDR3 nucleotides are TGTGCCAGTAGCCTACAGGCTATGAACACTGAAGCTTTCTTT. Its translation is CASSLQAMNTEAFF.

The chain links TRBV30 to TRBJ1-6; 7 positions match TRBD1. V gave up 5 bases and J gave up 10 bases; unmatched junction bases: 8. Germline CDR1 GTSNPN, CDR2 SVGIG (reference sequence). The CDR3 runs 13 residues. The CDR3 nucleotides are TGTGCCTGGGCCCCTGGCAGGGGGTCACCCCTCCACTTT. Translated: CAWAPGRGSPLHF. Full variable domain (outside the CDR3, taken from reference TRBV30 and TRBJ1-6): SQTIHQWPATLVQPVGSPLSLECTVEGTSNPNLYWYRQAAGRGLQLLFYSVGIGQISSEVPQNLSASRPQDRQFILSSKKLLLSDSGFYLCAWAPGRGSPLHFGNGTRLTVT.

The chain carries TRBV7-2 and TRBJ1-1; D is ambiguous. The V end lost 3 bases, the J end lost 0 bases, and 8 bases lay between the germline ends. From germline, CDR1 is SGHTA and CDR2 FQGNSA. The CDR3 sequence is 14 residues long. The CDR3 coding sequence is TGTGCCAGCAGCTTGTTACAGCTGAACACTGAAGCTTTCTTT. Protein product: CASSLLQLNTEAFF.

The genes are TRBV6-2 or TRBV6-3 and TRBJ2-3; D perhaps matches TRBD2 (5 bases). This CDR3 has 17 amino acids. Germline V CDR1 and CDR2: MNHEY, SVGEGT. Trimming took 2 bases from V and 5 from J, leaving 20 bases between them. The CDR3 loop is CASSYTTRSPEGDTQYF. In DNA, the CDR3 is TGTGCCAGCAGTTACACCACAAGGAGCCCTGAGGGAGATACGCAGTATTTT.

The rearrangement links TRBV5-1 to TRBJ1-1; TRBD1 matches 7 bases. Losses at the gene ends were 4 bases for V and 8 bases for J; bases not matched to a gene: 8. CDR1 is SGHRS, CDR2 YFSETQ, per germline. The CDR3 is made up of 13 amino acids. CDR3 nucleotide sequence: TGCGCCAGCAGCGCCACCACAGGGGTGGAAGCTTTCTTT. Encoded protein: CASSATTGVEAFF.

V gene TRBV5-1 combines with J gene TRBJ1-1; 7 nucleotides agree with TRBD1. The germline CDR1 and CDR2 sequences are SGHRS and YFSETQ. The CDR3 is 17 amino acids. J was trimmed by 1 base and V by 5 bases; bases with no gene match: 14. CDR3 sequence reads: CASREVTGRWENTEAFF. For the CDR3, the DNA is TGCGCCAGCAGAGAGGTGACAGGGAGGTGGGAGAACACTGAAGCTTTCTTT.